This TCR beta chain is drawn from a study of cytomegalovirus exposure and HLA in healthy donors. With 60 Vbeta and 13 Jbeta primers, the PCR was carried out. TCRdb's table, derived via immunoSEQ multiplex PCR, lists solely in-frame clones and lacks some. The table has some 180,000 clones, roughly 82% seen once. The CDR3 has 16 residues. Germline CDR1 is LNHNV and CDR2 is YYDKDF (reference sequence). Trimming took 1 base from V and 2 from J; bases not matched to a gene: 6. Sequenced material: PBMCs. This sequence originates from a girl aged 2 to 10 in good health and CMV-seropositive. The chain couples TRBV15 to TRBJ1-2, with TRBD1 matching over 8 bases. The CDR3 region has the DNA TGTGCCACCAGCAGAGGTGACAGGGGCCAGAACTATGGCTACACCTTC. Translation: CATSRGDRGQNYGYTF.